This entry features one T cell receptor (beta chain) sequence. This sample stems from a study of T cell responses to AZD1222 COVID-19 vaccine. Some clones are missing from TCRdb's copy, which holds only in-frame ones; the method was immunoSEQ multiplex PCR. The sample includes under 150,000 clones, about 92% of them seen just once. CDR1 and CDR2 (germline): SGHVS, FQNEAQ. The CDR3 runs to 14 residues. V was trimmed by 7 bases and J by 5 bases, leaving 14 bases between them. The specimen comprised peripheral blood, sampled on day 0 of AZD1222 vaccination. The sequence came from an adult in good health. The chain joins TRBV7-8 to TRBJ2-2; maybe TRBD1 (6 bases). The CDR3 reads CASTTGLKTGELFF. CDR3 DNA: TGTGCCAGCACCACAGGGCTAAAGACCGGGGAGCTGTTTTTT.